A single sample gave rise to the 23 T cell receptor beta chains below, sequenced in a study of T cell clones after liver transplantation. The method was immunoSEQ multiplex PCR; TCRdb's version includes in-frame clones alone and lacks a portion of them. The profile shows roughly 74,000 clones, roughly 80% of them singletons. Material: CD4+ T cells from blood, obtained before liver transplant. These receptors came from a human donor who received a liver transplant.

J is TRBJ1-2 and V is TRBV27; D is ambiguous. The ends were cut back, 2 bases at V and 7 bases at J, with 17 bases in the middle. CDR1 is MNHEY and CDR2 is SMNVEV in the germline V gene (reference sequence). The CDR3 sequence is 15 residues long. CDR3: CASSLNPPRLLGYTF. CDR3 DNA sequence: TGTGCCAGCAGTTTAAACCCTCCCCGGCTCCTTGGCTACACCTTC.

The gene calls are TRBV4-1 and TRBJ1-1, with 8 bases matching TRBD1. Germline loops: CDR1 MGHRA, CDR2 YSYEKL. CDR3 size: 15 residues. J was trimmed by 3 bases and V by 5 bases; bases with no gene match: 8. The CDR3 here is CASSKPDREYTEAFF. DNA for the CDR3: TGCGCCAGCAGCAAACCGGACAGGGAATACACTGAAGCTTTCTTT.

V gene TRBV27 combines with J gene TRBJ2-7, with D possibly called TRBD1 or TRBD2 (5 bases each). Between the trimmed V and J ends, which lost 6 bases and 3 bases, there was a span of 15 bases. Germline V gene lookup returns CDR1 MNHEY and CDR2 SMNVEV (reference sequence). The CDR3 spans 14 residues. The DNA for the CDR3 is TGTGCCAGCAGCCCTCCGGGACGACTCTACGAGCAGTACTTC. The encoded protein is CASSPPGRLYEQYF.

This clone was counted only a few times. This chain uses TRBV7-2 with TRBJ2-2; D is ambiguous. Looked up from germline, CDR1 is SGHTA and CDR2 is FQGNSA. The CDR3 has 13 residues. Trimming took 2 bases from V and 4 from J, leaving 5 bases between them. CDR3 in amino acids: CASSLSGTGELFF. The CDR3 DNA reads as TGTGCCAGCAGCTTATCGGGCACCGGGGAGCTGTTTTTT.

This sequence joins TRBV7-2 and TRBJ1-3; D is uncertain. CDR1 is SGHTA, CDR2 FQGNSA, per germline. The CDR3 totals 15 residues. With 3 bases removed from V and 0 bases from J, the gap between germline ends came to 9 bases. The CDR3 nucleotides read TGTGCCAGCAGCTTTAACAGTAACTCTGGAAACACCATATATTTT. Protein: CASSFNSNSGNTIYF.

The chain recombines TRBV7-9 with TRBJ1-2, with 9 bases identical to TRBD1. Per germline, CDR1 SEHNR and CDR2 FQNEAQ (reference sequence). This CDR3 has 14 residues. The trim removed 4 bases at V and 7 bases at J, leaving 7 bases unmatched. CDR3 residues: CASSSRTGEVGYTF. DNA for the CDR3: TGTGCCAGCAGCTCCCGGACAGGGGAAGTTGGCTACACCTTC.

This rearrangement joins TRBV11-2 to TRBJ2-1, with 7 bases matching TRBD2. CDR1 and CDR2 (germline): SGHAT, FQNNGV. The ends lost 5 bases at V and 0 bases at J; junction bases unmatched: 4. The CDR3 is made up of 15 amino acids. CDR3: CASSPVAGSYNEQFF. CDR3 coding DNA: TGTGCCAGCAGCCCCGTAGCGGGCTCCTACAATGAGCAGTTCTTC.

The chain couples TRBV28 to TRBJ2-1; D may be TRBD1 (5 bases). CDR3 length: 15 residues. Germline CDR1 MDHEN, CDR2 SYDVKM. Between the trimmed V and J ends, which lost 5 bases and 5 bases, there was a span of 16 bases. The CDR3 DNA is TGTGCCAGCAGTCTCCCGCTGACAGCTCACAATGAGCAGTTCTTC. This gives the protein CASSLPLTAHNEQFF.

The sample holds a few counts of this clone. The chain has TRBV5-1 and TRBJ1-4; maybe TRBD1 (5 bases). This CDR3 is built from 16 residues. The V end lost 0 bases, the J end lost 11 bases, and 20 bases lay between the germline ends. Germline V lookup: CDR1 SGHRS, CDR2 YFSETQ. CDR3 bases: TGCGCCAGCAGCTTGGCCCAAGGGACGGCCTCTGGGAAACTGTTTTTT. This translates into CASSLAQGTASGKLFF.

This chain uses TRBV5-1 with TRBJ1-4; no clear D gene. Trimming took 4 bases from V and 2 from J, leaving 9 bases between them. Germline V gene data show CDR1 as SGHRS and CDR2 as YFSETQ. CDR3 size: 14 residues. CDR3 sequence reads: CASSPTTTNEKLFF. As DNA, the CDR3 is TGCGCCAGCAGCCCTACAACGACTAATGAAAAACTGTTTTTT.

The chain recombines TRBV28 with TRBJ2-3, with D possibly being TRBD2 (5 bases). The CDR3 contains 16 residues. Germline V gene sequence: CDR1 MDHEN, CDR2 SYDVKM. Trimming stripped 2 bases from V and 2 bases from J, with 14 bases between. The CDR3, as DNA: TGTGCCAGCAGTTTAAGAAAGAGGGCCACCACAGATACGCAGTATTTT. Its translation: CASSLRKRATTDTQYF. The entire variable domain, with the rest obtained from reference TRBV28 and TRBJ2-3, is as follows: DVKVTQSSRYLVKRTGEKVFLECVQDMDHENMFWYRQDPGLGLRLIYFSYDVKMKEKGDIPEGYSVSREKKERFSLILESASTNQTSMYLCASSLRKRATTDTQYFGPGTRLTVL.

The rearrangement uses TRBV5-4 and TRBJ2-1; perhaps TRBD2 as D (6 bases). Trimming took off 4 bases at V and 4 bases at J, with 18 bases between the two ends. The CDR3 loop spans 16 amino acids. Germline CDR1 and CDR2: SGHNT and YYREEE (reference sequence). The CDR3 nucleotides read TGTGCCAGCAGCCCCGGCGGGACCCCGCTGTACAATGAGCAGTTCTTC. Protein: CASSPGGTPLYNEQFF.

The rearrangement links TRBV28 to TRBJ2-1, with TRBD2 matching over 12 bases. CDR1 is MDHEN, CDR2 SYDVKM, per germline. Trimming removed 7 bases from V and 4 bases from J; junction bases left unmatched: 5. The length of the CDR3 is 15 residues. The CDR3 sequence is CASILAGGIYNEQFF. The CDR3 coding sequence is TGTGCCAGCATCCTAGCGGGAGGGATATACAATGAGCAGTTCTTC.

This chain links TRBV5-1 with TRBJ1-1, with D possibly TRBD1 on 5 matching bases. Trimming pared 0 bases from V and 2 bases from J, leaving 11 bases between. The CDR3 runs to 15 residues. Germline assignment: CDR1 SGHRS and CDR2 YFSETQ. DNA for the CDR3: TGCGCCAGCAGCTTGGCATGGGACTATAACACTGAAGCTTTCTTT. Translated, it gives CASSLAWDYNTEAFF.

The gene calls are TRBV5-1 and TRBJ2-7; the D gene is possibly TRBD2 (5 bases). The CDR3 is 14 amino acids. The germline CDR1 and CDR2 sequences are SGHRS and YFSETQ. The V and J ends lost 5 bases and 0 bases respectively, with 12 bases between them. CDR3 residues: CASSRLRDSYEQYF. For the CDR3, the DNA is TGCGCCAGCAGTAGGCTTCGGGACTCCTACGAGCAGTACTTC.

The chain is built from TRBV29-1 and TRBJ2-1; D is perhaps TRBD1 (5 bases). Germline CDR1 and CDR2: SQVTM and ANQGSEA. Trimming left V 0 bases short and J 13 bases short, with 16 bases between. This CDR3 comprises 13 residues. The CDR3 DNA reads TGCAGCGTTGAAGATCCGGGCAGGGTAGGCCAGTTCTTC. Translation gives CSVEDPGRVGQFF.

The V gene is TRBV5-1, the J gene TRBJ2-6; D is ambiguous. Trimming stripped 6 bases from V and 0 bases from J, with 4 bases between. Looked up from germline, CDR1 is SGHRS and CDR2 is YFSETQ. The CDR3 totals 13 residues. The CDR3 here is CASTLSGANVLTF. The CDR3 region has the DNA TGCGCCAGCACCCTCTCTGGGGCCAACGTCCTGACTTTC.

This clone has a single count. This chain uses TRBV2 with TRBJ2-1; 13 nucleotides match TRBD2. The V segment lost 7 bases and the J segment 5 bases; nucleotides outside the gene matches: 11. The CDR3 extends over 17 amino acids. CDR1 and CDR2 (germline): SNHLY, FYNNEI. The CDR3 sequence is CASMGGTGTSGNNEQFF. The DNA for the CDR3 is TGTGCCAGCATGGGGGGAACCGGGACTAGCGGGAACAATGAGCAGTTCTTC.

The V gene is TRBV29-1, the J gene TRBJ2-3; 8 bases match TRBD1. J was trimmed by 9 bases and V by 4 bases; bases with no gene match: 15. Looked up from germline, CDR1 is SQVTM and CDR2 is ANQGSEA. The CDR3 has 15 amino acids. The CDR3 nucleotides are TGCAGCGTTGTCTCCGCGACAGGGGATTTGAAGACGCAGTATTTT. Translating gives CSVVSATGDLKTQYF.

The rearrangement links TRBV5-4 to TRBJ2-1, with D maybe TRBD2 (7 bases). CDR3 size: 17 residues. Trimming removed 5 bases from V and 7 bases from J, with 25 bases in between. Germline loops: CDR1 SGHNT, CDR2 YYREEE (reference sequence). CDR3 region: CASSRGGGGSVGNEQFF. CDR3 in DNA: TGTGCCAGCAGTAGGGGGGGTGGCGGGAGTGTTGGAAATGAGCAGTTCTTC.

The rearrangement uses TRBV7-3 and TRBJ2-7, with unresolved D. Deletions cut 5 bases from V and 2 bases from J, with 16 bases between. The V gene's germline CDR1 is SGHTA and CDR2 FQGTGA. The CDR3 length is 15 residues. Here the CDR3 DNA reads TGTGCCAGCAGCCTCGGTCCCCCTCCGGCCTACGAGCAGTACTTC. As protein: CASSLGPPPAYEQYF.

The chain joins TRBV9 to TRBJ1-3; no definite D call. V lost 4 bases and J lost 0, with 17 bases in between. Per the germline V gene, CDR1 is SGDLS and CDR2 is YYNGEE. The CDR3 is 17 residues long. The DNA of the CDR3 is TGTGCCAGCAGCACCCAATTCGCAGCTTCCTCTGGAAACACCATATATTTT. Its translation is CASSTQFAASSGNTIYF. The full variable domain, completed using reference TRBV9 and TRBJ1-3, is DSGVTQTPKHLITATGQRVTLRCSPRSGDLSVYWYQQSLDQGLQFLIQYYNGEERAKGNILERFSAQQFPDLHSELNLSSLELGDSALYFCASSTQFAASSGNTIYFGEGSWLTVV.

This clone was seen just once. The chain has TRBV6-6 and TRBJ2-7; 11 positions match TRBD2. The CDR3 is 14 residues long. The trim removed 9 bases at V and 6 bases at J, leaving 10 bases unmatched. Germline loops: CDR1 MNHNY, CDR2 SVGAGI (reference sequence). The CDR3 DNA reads TGTGCCAGTCGAGCTAGCGGGAGGTCAGGCGAGCAGTACTTC. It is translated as CASRASGRSGEQYF.